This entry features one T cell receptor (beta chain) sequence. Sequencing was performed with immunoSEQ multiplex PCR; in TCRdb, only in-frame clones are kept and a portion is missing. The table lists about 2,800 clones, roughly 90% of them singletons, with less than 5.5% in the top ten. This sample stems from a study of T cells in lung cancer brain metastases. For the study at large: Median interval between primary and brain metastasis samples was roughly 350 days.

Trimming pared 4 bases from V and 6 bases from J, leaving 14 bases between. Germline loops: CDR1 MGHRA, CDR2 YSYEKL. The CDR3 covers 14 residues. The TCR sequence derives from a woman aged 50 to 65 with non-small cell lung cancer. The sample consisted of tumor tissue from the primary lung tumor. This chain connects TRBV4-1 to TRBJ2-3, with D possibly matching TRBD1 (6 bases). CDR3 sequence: CASSPTGIRDTQYF. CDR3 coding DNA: TGCGCCAGCAGCCCCACAGGGATACGGGATACGCAGTATTTT.